What follows is one T cell receptor beta chain and its context. What it recognizes is unknown. The protocol was immunoSEQ multiplex PCR, while the TCRdb copy is restricted to in-frame clones and leaves out a portion. The data show around 140,000 clones, almost 95% seen once. The data belong to a study of T cell responses to AZD1222 COVID-19 vaccine. Study-level points and caveats: It was only after the peak T cell response that any repertoires were sampled.

CDR3 length: 15 amino acids. Per germline, CDR1 MDHEN and CDR2 SYDVKM. V was shortened by 2 bases and J by 6 bases, with 11 bases between the two germline ends. The chain carries TRBV28 and TRBJ1-6; D is ambiguous. This sequence originates from an adult who received the AZD1222 COVID-19 vaccine. The sample was peripheral blood, taken 28 days after the second AZD1222 dose. The CDR3 loop reads CASSLIDGGNSPLHF. The CDR3 DNA reads TGTGCCAGCAGTTTAATCGATGGCGGTAATTCACCCCTCCACTTT.